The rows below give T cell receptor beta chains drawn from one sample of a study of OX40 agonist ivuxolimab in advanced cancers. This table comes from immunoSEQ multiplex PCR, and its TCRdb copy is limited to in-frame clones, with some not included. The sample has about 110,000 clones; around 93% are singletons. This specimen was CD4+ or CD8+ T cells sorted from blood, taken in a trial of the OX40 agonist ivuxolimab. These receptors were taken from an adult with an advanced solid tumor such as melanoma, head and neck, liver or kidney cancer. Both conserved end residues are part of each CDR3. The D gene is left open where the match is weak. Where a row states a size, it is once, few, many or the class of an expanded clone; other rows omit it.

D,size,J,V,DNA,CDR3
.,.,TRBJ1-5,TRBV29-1,TGCAGCGTTGTGAGCAGCCATAGCAATCAGCCCCAGCATTTT,CSVVSSHSNQPQHF
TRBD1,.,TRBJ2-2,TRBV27,TGTGCCAGCAGTTTAGCTACGGGGACAGTAACCGGGGAGCTGTTTTTT,CASSLATGTVTGELFF
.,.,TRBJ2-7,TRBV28,TGTGCCAGCAGCCCCCCGCCTCGCTACGAGCAGTACTTC,CASSPPPRYEQYF
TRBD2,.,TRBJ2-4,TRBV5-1,TGCGCCAGCAGCCCGGACCGACTAGCGGGAGGGAACATTCAGTACTTC,CASSPDRLAGGNIQYF
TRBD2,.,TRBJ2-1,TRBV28,TGTGCCAGCAGTCTGGCTACTAGCGGGAGCTACAATGAGCAGTTCTTC,CASSLATSGSYNEQFF
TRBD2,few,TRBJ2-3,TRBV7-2,TGTGCCAGCAGCTTAGTCGGGAGGCGCACAGATACGCAGTATTTT,CASSLVGRRTDTQYF
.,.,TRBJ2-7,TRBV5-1,TGCGCCAGCAGCTTGGAGGCACCGGGCCGCGAGCAGTACTTC,CASSLEAPGREQYF
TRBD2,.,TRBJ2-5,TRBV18,TGTGCCAGCTCACCACTAGCGGGAGAGACCCAGTACTTC,CASSPLAGETQYF
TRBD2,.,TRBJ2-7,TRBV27,TGTGCCAGCAGCCAACGTTGGACTAGCGGGAGTCACGGGGTATACGAGCAGTACTTC,CASSQRWTSGSHGVYEQYF
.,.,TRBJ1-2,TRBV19,TGTGCCAGTAGTATAGGGTGGGGAGGATCTGGCTACACCTTC,CASSIGWGGSGYTF
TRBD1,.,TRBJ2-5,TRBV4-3,TGCGCCAGCAGCCAACACAGGGGTGCAGAGACCCAGTACTTC,CASSQHRGAETQYF
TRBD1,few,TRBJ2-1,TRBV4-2,TGTGCCAGCAGCCAAGATCGTAGGGACAGGGGGCAGGATGAGCAGTTCTTC,CASSQDRRDRGQDEQFF